Each of the 12 T cell receptor beta chains below was sequenced from the same sample in a study of CD8+ T cells in alopecia areata. In each case, RNA was isolated and then reverse transcribed into cDNA as the sequencing template. Repertoires were generated with immunoSEQ multiplex PCR, while TCRdb's copy carries only in-frame clones and drops some. The sample consists of approximately 150,000 clones, approximately 60% of them appearing once. The specimen sequenced was CD4+ T cells sorted from blood. These receptors originate from a human donor in good health.

The chain links TRBV11-1 to TRBJ2-1; the match to TRBD2 covers 10 bases. Germline-derived CDR1 and CDR2 are SGHAT and FQDESV (reference sequence). J gave up 2 bases and V 4 bases, and 2 bases lay outside the gene matches. CDR3 length: 15 residues. As DNA, the CDR3 is TGTGCCAGCAGCTCTAGCGGGAGCACCTACAATGAGCAGTTCTTC. This sequence encodes CASSSSGSTYNEQFF.

The chain joins TRBV4-1 to TRBJ1-2; 8 bases line up with TRBD1. The ends lost 2 bases at V and 2 bases at J; junction bases unmatched: 7. This CDR3 has 16 residues. Germline V gene data show CDR1 as MGHRA and CDR2 as YSYEKL. The CDR3 DNA follows: TGCGCCAGCAGCCAACCGGGACAGGTTCTCAACTATGGCTACACCTTC. It codes for CASSQPGQVLNYGYTF.

The gene calls are TRBV27 and TRBJ2-7; no clear D gene. The germline CDR1 and CDR2 sequences are MNHEY and SMNVEV (reference sequence). This CDR3 has 10 residues. Trimming pared 8 bases from V and 7 bases from J, leaving 9 bases between. CDR3 DNA sequence: TGTGCCAGCGGCACAAGGGAGCAGTACTTC. Its translation: CASGTREQYF.

This chain uses TRBV5-1 with TRBJ2-7; tentative D call: TRBD2 (5 bases). CDR3 size: 13 residues. Looked up from germline, CDR1 is SGHRS and CDR2 is YFSETQ. Trimming left V 4 bases short and J 6 bases short, with 14 bases between. CDR3 bases: TGCGCCAGCAGCCCGAGCGACCGGGGCGAGCAGTACTTC. Its translation is CASSPSDRGEQYF.

The rearrangement links TRBV29-1 to TRBJ1-1; D is perhaps TRBD1 (6 bases). This CDR3 region has 10 residues. Per germline, CDR1 SQVTM and CDR2 ANQGSEA. Trimming removed 6 bases from V and 8 bases from J, with 10 bases in between. CDR3 bases: TGCAGCGTAAGTGACAGGGAAGCTTTCTTT. This sequence encodes CSVSDREAFF.

The rearrangement links TRBV6-5 to TRBJ2-7; perhaps TRBD1 as D (6 bases). The germline V gene has CDR1 MNHEY and CDR2 SVGAGI. The CDR3 loop spans 16 amino acids. Trimming cost V 2 bases and J 3 bases, with 17 bases left between them. CDR3 protein: CASSYSGPGDNYEQYF. CDR3 DNA: TGTGCCAGCAGTTACAGTGGGCCAGGGGATAACTACGAGCAGTACTTC.

The V and J genes are TRBV29-1 and TRBJ1-1; TRBD1 matches 8 bases. Germline CDR1 and CDR2: SQVTM and ANQGSEA. The CDR3 totals 15 residues. Trimming cost V 6 bases and J 2 bases; bases outside gene matches: 11. This CDR3 reads CSVHRDRIENTEAFF. The CDR3 nucleotides read TGCAGCGTCCATCGGGACAGGATTGAAAACACTGAAGCTTTCTTT.

A note on this clone: Compared with germline, one end of the junction differs, possibly owing to a read error. The CDR3 loop reads CASSIGGTATEAFF. CDR3 DNA sequence: TGTGCCAGTAGCATAGGGGGGACAGCGACTGAAGCTTTCTTT. The V and J genes are TRBV19 and TRBJ1-1; 7 bases line up with TRBD1. This CDR3 has 14 amino acids. Germline V gene lookup returns CDR1 LNHDA and CDR2 SQIVND (reference sequence).

This sequence joins TRBV5-1 and TRBJ2-1, with 9 nucleotides matching TRBD1. V was pared by 4 bases and J by 9 bases, with 5 bases of the junction left unmatched. From germline, CDR1 is SGHRS and CDR2 YFSETQ. The CDR3 is 13 residues long. CDR3 bases: TGCGCCAGCAGCACCACAGGGGGCGGTGAGCAGTTCTTC. Its protein is CASSTTGGGEQFF. The full variable domain, in which reference TRBV5-1 and TRBJ2-1 provide the parts outside the CDR3, is KAGVTQTPRYLIKTRGQQVTLSCSPISGHRSVSWYQQTPGQGLQFLFEYFSETQRNKGNFPGRFSGRQFSNSRSEMNVSTLELGDSALYLCASSTTGGGEQFFGPGTRLTVL.

This chain uses TRBV5-5 with TRBJ1-5; no reliable D call. V lost 1 base, J lost 3 bases, and 11 bases lay in between. Germline loops: CDR1 SGHKS, CDR2 YYEKEE (reference sequence). CDR3 size: 15 residues. The CDR3 DNA reads TGTGCCAGCAGCTTGTGGGCAGGCTACAATCAGCCCCAGCATTTT. Translation: CASSLWAGYNQPQHF.

For the CDR3, the DNA is TGTGCCATCAGTGAATCCACAGGGGGGCCCTTCTATGGCTACACCTTC. This codes for CAISESTGGPFYGYTF. J is TRBJ1-2 and V is TRBV10-3, with 8 positions matching TRBD1. There are 16 residues in the CDR3. Unmatched junction bases numbered 10, after V lost 3 bases and J lost 4 bases. Germline lookup yields CDR1 ENHRY and CDR2 SYGVKD.

This sequence joins TRBV18 and TRBJ1-2; 7 bases agree with TRBD1. Germline CDR1 KGHSH, CDR2 LQKENI. The ends lost 2 bases at V and 3 bases at J; junction bases unmatched: 0. The CDR3 runs 13 residues. CDR3 bases: TGTGCCAGCTCACCAGACAGGGACTATGGCTACACCTTC. It is translated as CASSPDRDYGYTF.